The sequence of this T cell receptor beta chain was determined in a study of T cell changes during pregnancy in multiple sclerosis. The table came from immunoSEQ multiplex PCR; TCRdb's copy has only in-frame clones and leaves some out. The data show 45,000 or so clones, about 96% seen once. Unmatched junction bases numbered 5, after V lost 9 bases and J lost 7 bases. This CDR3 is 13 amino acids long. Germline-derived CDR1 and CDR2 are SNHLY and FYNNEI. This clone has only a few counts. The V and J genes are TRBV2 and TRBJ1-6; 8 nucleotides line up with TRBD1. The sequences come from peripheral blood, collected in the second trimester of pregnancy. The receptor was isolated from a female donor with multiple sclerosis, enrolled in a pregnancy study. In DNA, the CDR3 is TGTGCCAGGACGGGACAGGAGAATTCACCCCTCCACTTT. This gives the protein CARTGQENSPLHF.